This T cell receptor beta chain was recovered during a study of cytomegalovirus exposure and HLA in healthy donors. Germline V gene sequence: CDR1 MNHNS, CDR2 SASEGT. V was pared by 1 base and J by 5 bases, with 9 bases between. The CDR3 runs to 13 residues. PCR primers comprised 60 Vbeta and 13 Jbeta primers. Profiling relied on immunoSEQ multiplex PCR, and the TCRdb table lists in-frame clones only, not all of them. Among some 140,000 clones listed, around 79% were seen once. The rearrangement links TRBV6-1 to TRBJ2-7; D not resolved. The sample taken for sequencing was PBMCs. The sequence derives from a man under 40 in good health and CMV-seropositive. The CDR3, as DNA: TGTGCCAGCAGTGAAGGATGGGCTAACGAGCAGTACTTC. It encodes CASSEGWANEQYF.